A selection of T cell receptor beta chains follows, all from one sample in a study of shared clonotypes between healthy human individuals. The table came from immunoSEQ multiplex PCR; TCRdb's copy has only in-frame clones and leaves some out. The sample holds 95,000 to 120,000 clones; 68% are singletons and the top ten take 24%. Sequencing was done on a sample of memory CD8+ T cells sorted from blood. All receptors derive from a woman between 25 and 40 years old in good health. CDR3s include the opening cysteine and the closing phenylalanine or tryptophan. D genes are given only for firm matches. Expanded clones are given a class, and other clones once, few, many or no size at all.

clone_size: .
j_call: TRBJ2-7
v_call: TRBV6-6
d_call: TRBD1
cdr3_aa: CASTPGQESHEQYF
cdr3_nt: TGTGCCAGCACCCCGGGACAGGAGAGCCACGAGCAGTACTTC

clone_size: .
j_call: TRBJ2-2
v_call: TRBV6-6
d_call: .
cdr3_aa: CASSYMAGQNTGELFF
cdr3_nt: TGTGCCAGCAGTTACATGGCAGGGCAGAACACCGGGGAGCTGTTTTTT

clone_size: .
j_call: TRBJ2-6
v_call: TRBV7-8
d_call: .
cdr3_aa: CASSFPLSWETRSGANVLTF
cdr3_nt: TGTGCCAGCAGCTTCCCCCTGTCGTGGGAGACCCGCTCTGGGGCCAACGTCCTGACTTTC

clone_size: few
j_call: TRBJ1-1
v_call: TRBV19
d_call: .
cdr3_aa: CASSIWLPMGTEAFF
cdr3_nt: TGTGCCAGTAGTATATGGTTACCGATGGGGACTGAAGCTTTCTTT

clone_size: once
j_call: TRBJ2-1
v_call: TRBV7-9
d_call: TRBD2
cdr3_aa: CASSPEREGLDEQFF
cdr3_nt: TGTGCCAGCAGCCCCGAGCGGGAGGGCCTAGATGAGCAGTTCTTC

clone_size: .
j_call: TRBJ1-4
v_call: TRBV5-4
d_call: .
cdr3_aa: CASRDHGGEKLFF
cdr3_nt: TGTGCCAGCAGAGACCATGGGGGGGAAAAACTGTTTTTT

clone_size: .
j_call: TRBJ2-7
v_call: TRBV19
d_call: .
cdr3_aa: CASSKLDRAEQYF
cdr3_nt: TGTGCCAGTAGTAAACTAGACCGGGCCGAGCAGTACTTC

clone_size: .
j_call: TRBJ1-2
v_call: TRBV28
d_call: .
cdr3_aa: CASRGYSSTNYGYTF
cdr3_nt: TGTGCCAGCAGAGGGTACAGCTCCACTAACTATGGCTACACCTTC

clone_size: few
j_call: TRBJ2-7
v_call: TRBV25-1
d_call: .
cdr3_aa: CASTFRITRSYEQYF
cdr3_nt: TGTGCCAGCACTTTCCGGATAACACGGAGCTACGAGCAGTACTTC

clone_size: .
j_call: TRBJ2-1
v_call: TRBV6-6
d_call: .
cdr3_aa: CASTISHGGINEQFF
cdr3_nt: TGTGCCAGCACCATCTCCCATGGCGGGATAAATGAGCAGTTCTTC

clone_size: few
j_call: TRBJ1-1
v_call: TRBV4-1
d_call: .
cdr3_aa: CASSPHGDGGGNTEAFF
cdr3_nt: TGCGCCAGCAGCCCCCATGGGGACGGGGGCGGCAACACTGAAGCTTTCTTT

clone_size: .
j_call: TRBJ2-1
v_call: TRBV5-1
d_call: .
cdr3_aa: CASSLASTAYNEQFF
cdr3_nt: TGCGCCAGCAGCTTGGCCAGCACGGCGTACAATGAGCAGTTCTTC

clone_size: .
j_call: TRBJ1-2
v_call: TRBV6-1
d_call: .
cdr3_aa: CASSEIRASYGYTF
cdr3_nt: TGTGCCAGCAGTGAAATAAGGGCCTCCTATGGCTACACCTTC

clone_size: once
j_call: TRBJ1-2
v_call: TRBV5-1
d_call: .
cdr3_aa: CASSLGGGGYTF
cdr3_nt: TGCGCCAGCAGCTTGGGGGGAGGTGGCTACACCTTC

clone_size: once
j_call: TRBJ2-5
v_call: TRBV19
d_call: .
cdr3_aa: CASSINSQGRDATQYF
cdr3_nt: TGTGCCAGTAGTATAAACAGTCAGGGACGCGATGCGACCCAGTACTTC

clone_size: .
j_call: TRBJ2-7
v_call: TRBV28
d_call: TRBD2
cdr3_aa: CASSSGLAETQRLFYEQYF
cdr3_nt: TGTGCCAGCAGTTCCGGACTAGCGGAGACTCAAAGGCTGTTTTACGAGCAGTACTTC

clone_size: .
j_call: TRBJ2-5
v_call: TRBV30
d_call: .
cdr3_aa: CAWSVSRDETQYF
cdr3_nt: TGTGCCTGGAGTGTATCCAGGGATGAGACCCAGTACTTC

clone_size: .
j_call: TRBJ2-7
v_call: TRBV18
d_call: .
cdr3_aa: CASSRSGQRVTYEQYF
cdr3_nt: TGTGCCAGCTCCCGATCGGGACAAAGAGTTACCTACGAGCAGTACTTC

clone_size: .
j_call: TRBJ2-7
v_call: TRBV28
d_call: TRBD2
cdr3_aa: CASSFLAGDKDEQYF
cdr3_nt: TGTGCCAGCAGTTTTCTAGCGGGAGATAAGGACGAGCAGTACTTC

clone_size: once
j_call: TRBJ1-2
v_call: TRBV2
d_call: TRBD1
cdr3_aa: CASPRGIYGYTF
cdr3_nt: TGTGCCAGCCCCAGGGGGATCTATGGCTACACCTTC

clone_size: .
j_call: TRBJ2-7
v_call: TRBV6-1
d_call: TRBD1
cdr3_aa: CASSVQGASYEQYF
cdr3_nt: TGTGCCAGCAGTGTACAGGGGGCAAGTTACGAGCAGTACTTC

clone_size: .
j_call: TRBJ2-5
v_call: TRBV9
d_call: TRBD2
cdr3_aa: CASRGSGRALETQYF
cdr3_nt: TGTGCCAGCAGAGGTAGCGGGAGGGCCCTGGAGACCCAGTACTTC

clone_size: once
j_call: TRBJ2-1
v_call: TRBV4-2
d_call: TRBD2
cdr3_aa: CASSQVLGLAGHEQFF
cdr3_nt: TGTGCCAGCAGCCAAGTATTGGGACTAGCGGGTCATGAGCAGTTCTTC

clone_size: .
j_call: TRBJ1-5
v_call: TRBV2
d_call: .
cdr3_aa: CASSEWSLLLSNQPQHF
cdr3_nt: TGTGCCAGCAGTGAATGGAGTCTCCTTTTAAGCAATCAGCCCCAGCATTTT

clone_size: few
j_call: TRBJ1-3
v_call: TRBV5-4
d_call: TRBD1
cdr3_aa: CASRVDREKSSGNTIYF
cdr3_nt: TGTGCCAGCAGGGTGGACAGGGAAAAATCCTCTGGAAACACCATATATTTT

clone_size: .
j_call: TRBJ2-1
v_call: TRBV2
d_call: .
cdr3_aa: CASNYRSSYNEQFF
cdr3_nt: TGTGCCAGCAATTACCGCAGCTCCTACAATGAGCAGTTCTTC

clone_size: .
j_call: TRBJ1-2
v_call: TRBV5-1
d_call: .
cdr3_aa: CASSPLWWDYGYTF
cdr3_nt: TGCGCCAGCAGCCCCCTCTGGTGGGACTATGGCTACACCTTC

clone_size: .
j_call: TRBJ1-1
v_call: TRBV2
d_call: TRBD1
cdr3_aa: CATDREATEAFF
cdr3_nt: TGTGCCACGGACAGGGAGGCCACTGAAGCTTTCTTT

clone_size: .
j_call: TRBJ1-5
v_call: TRBV19
d_call: .
cdr3_aa: CASSMGGETQPQHF
cdr3_nt: TGTGCCAGTAGTATGGGGGGGGAAACTCAGCCCCAGCATTTT

clone_size: .
j_call: TRBJ2-1
v_call: TRBV5-1
d_call: .
cdr3_aa: CASSSTTWTRYNEQFF
cdr3_nt: TGCGCCAGCAGTTCTACCACTTGGACGCGGTACAATGAGCAGTTCTTC

clone_size: .
j_call: TRBJ2-6
v_call: TRBV18
d_call: .
cdr3_aa: CASSLCMDIQSRANVLTF
cdr3_nt: TGTGCCAGCTCACTTTGCATGGACATACAAAGTCGGGCCAACGTCCTGACTTTC

clone_size: .
j_call: TRBJ2-2
v_call: TRBV19
d_call: TRBD1
cdr3_aa: CASSMDRGYLGAGELFF
cdr3_nt: TGTGCCAGTAGCATGGACAGGGGCTATCTAGGGGCCGGGGAGCTGTTTTTT

clone_size: .
j_call: TRBJ2-5
v_call: TRBV29-1
d_call: .
cdr3_aa: CSVEDAPAETQYF
cdr3_nt: TGCAGCGTTGAGGATGCTCCCGCGGAGACCCAGTACTTC

clone_size: .
j_call: TRBJ2-2
v_call: TRBV4-1
d_call: .
cdr3_aa: CASSPHRSGELFF
cdr3_nt: TGCGCCAGCAGCCCGCACAGATCGGGGGAGCTGTTTTTT

clone_size: .
j_call: TRBJ2-7
v_call: TRBV27
d_call: TRBD1
cdr3_aa: CASSVGTGRSYEQYF
cdr3_nt: TGTGCCAGCAGTGTAGGGACAGGGCGGTCGTACGAGCAGTACTTC

clone_size: .
j_call: TRBJ1-3
v_call: TRBV19
d_call: .
cdr3_aa: CASSIAGSSGNTIYF
cdr3_nt: TGTGCCAGTAGTATAGCGGGAAGCTCTGGAAACACCATATATTTT

clone_size: .
j_call: TRBJ1-1
v_call: TRBV4-1
d_call: TRBD1
cdr3_aa: CASSHRQGAPEAFF
cdr3_nt: TGCGCCAGCAGCCACAGACAGGGGGCCCCCGAAGCTTTCTTT

clone_size: .
j_call: TRBJ2-7
v_call: TRBV4-2
d_call: .
cdr3_aa: CASSQIGVGDISYEQYF
cdr3_nt: TGTGCCAGCAGCCAAATCGGGGTCGGGGACATCTCCTACGAGCAGTACTTC

clone_size: .
j_call: TRBJ2-5
v_call: TRBV27
d_call: .
cdr3_aa: CASAFVGTSLETQYF
cdr3_nt: TGTGCCAGCGCGTTTGTCGGAACTAGTCTCGAGACCCAGTACTTC

clone_size: .
j_call: TRBJ1-2
v_call: TRBV7-6
d_call: .
cdr3_aa: CASSTSRKTYGYTF
cdr3_nt: TGTGCCAGCAGCACCTCTCGAAAGACCTATGGCTACACCTTC

clone_size: .
j_call: TRBJ1-1
v_call: TRBV15
d_call: .
cdr3_aa: CATSRGSGGKTEAFF
cdr3_nt: TGTGCCACCAGCAGAGGTTCTGGGGGAAAAACTGAAGCTTTCTTT

clone_size: .
j_call: TRBJ2-1
v_call: TRBV6-5
d_call: TRBD1
cdr3_aa: CASHAGDRGEQFF
cdr3_nt: TGTGCCAGCCATGCAGGAGACAGGGGCGAGCAGTTCTTC

clone_size: .
j_call: TRBJ2-7
v_call: TRBV30
d_call: .
cdr3_aa: CVLDRRTYEQYF
cdr3_nt: TGTGTCCTCGACAGACGGACCTACGAGCAGTACTTC

clone_size: few
j_call: TRBJ2-7
v_call: TRBV6-1
d_call: TRBD2
cdr3_aa: CASSERLAGAYEQYF
cdr3_nt: TGTGCCAGCAGTGAAAGACTAGCGGGAGCCTACGAGCAGTACTTC

clone_size: .
j_call: TRBJ2-7
v_call: TRBV11-2
d_call: TRBD1
cdr3_aa: CASSFPLGGQGGNEQYF
cdr3_nt: TGTGCCAGCAGCTTCCCCCTGGGAGGACAGGGTGGGAACGAGCAGTACTTC

clone_size: .
j_call: TRBJ2-7
v_call: TRBV11-2
d_call: TRBD1
cdr3_aa: CASSFPRQGPYEQYF
cdr3_nt: TGTGCCAGCAGCTTCCCACGACAGGGTCCCTACGAGCAGTACTTC

clone_size: .
j_call: TRBJ2-1
v_call: TRBV13
d_call: .
cdr3_aa: CASSLGSALGNEQFF
cdr3_nt: TGTGCCAGCAGCTTAGGGTCGGCCCTGGGGAATGAGCAGTTCTTC

clone_size: .
j_call: TRBJ1-1
v_call: TRBV28
d_call: TRBD1
cdr3_aa: CASRPRGRVEAFF
cdr3_nt: TGTGCCAGCAGACCCAGGGGGCGTGTTGAAGCTTTCTTT

clone_size: .
j_call: TRBJ2-3
v_call: TRBV19
d_call: .
cdr3_aa: CASSIGDLTDTQYF
cdr3_nt: TGTGCCAGTAGTATAGGCGACCTCACAGATACGCAGTATTTT

clone_size: .
j_call: TRBJ2-5
v_call: TRBV25-1
d_call: .
cdr3_aa: CASTPRNSYQETQYF
cdr3_nt: TGTGCCAGCACCCCCAGAAACTCGTACCAAGAGACCCAGTACTTC

clone_size: .
j_call: TRBJ1-2
v_call: TRBV25-1
d_call: .
cdr3_aa: CASSDSSAGPHGYTF
cdr3_nt: TGTGCCAGCAGTGATTCATCAGCAGGGCCCCACGGCTACACCTTC

clone_size: .
j_call: TRBJ2-1
v_call: TRBV25-1
d_call: TRBD2
cdr3_aa: CASSSPGTSGRYYNEQFF
cdr3_nt: TGTGCCAGCAGTTCGCCCGGGACTAGCGGGAGGTACTACAATGAGCAGTTCTTC

clone_size: .
j_call: TRBJ1-1
v_call: TRBV28
d_call: .
cdr3_aa: CASSSWTSRDEAFF
cdr3_nt: TGTGCCAGCAGTTCCTGGACTTCGAGGGATGAAGCTTTCTTT

clone_size: .
j_call: TRBJ2-7
v_call: TRBV27
d_call: TRBD2
cdr3_aa: CASSPIAGASYEQYF
cdr3_nt: TGTGCCAGCAGCCCTATAGCGGGAGCTTCCTACGAGCAGTACTTC

clone_size: .
j_call: TRBJ2-7
v_call: TRBV5-4
d_call: TRBD1
cdr3_aa: CASSSRGQGDEQYF
cdr3_nt: TGTGCCAGCAGCTCTCGAGGACAGGGCGACGAGCAGTACTTC